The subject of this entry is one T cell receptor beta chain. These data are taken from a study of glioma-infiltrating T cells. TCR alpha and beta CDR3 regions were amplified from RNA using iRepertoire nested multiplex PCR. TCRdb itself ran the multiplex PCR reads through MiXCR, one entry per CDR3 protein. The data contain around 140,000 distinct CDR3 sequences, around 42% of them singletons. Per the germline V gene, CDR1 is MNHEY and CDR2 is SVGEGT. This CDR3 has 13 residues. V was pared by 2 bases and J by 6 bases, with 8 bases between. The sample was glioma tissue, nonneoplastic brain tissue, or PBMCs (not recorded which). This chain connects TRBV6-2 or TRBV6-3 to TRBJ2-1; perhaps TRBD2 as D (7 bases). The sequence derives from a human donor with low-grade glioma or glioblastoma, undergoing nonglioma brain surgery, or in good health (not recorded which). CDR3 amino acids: CASSYRGANEQFF. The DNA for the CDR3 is TGTGCCAGCAGTTACCGGGGGGCCAATGAGCAGTTCTTC.